This T cell receptor (beta chain) originates from a study of blood T cell repertoires in COVID-19. About the study: The United States, Italy and Spain supplied acute and convalescent COVID-19 samples. The analysed material was cDNA or gDNA that came from T cells, B-cell-depleted T cells, or PBMCs.

Authors' methods: Nucleated cell counts were estimated from reference gene primer amplification. Data came from immunoSEQ multiplex PCR; TCRdb stores just in-frame clones and leaves some out. That table gives V, J and clone size, and the DNA gave D and trimming. This table has about 41,000 clones, 70% to 90% appearing once. V lost 1 base, J lost 1 base, and 10 bases lay in between. CDR3 size: 14 residues. The germline V gene encodes CDR1 SQVTM and CDR2 ANQGSEA. The genes are TRBV29-1 and TRBJ1-2, with D possibly being TRBD1 (6 bases). Sequencing input: peripheral blood. The source is a man aged 55 to 70 with acute or convalescent COVID-19. CDR3 nucleotide sequence: TGCAGCGTTGAAGCCAGGGGAGTTAACTATGGCTACACCTTC. Translating it yields CSVEARGVNYGYTF.